The clone carrying this T cell receptor beta chain has only a few counts. Its target is not known. Using constant-segment primers, 5'RACE produced TCR alpha and TCR beta cDNA libraries carrying sample barcodes and UMIs. TCRdb itself ran the 5' RACE reads through MiXCR, one entry per CDR3 protein. Of around 310,000 distinct CDR3 sequences detected, around 20% appear once; the ten largest clones hold roughly 23%. The data stem from a study of T-cell memory formation after mild COVID-19. Notes on the study in general: Prior to infection, memory already included some responding clones, suggesting cross-reactive memory joined. Largely, contracting CD4+ clones fell within CM and EM, and contracting CD8+ clones within EMRA. CD4/CD8 balance characterized clones contracting day 15 to 85, and CD4+ skew characterized later expanders.

This CDR3 has 16 amino acids. Per the germline V gene, CDR1 is DFQATT and CDR2 is SNEGSKA (reference sequence). Trimming at V came to 2 bases and at J to 5 bases, leaving 11 bases not matched to a gene. The J gene is TRBJ2-3, the V gene TRBV20-1; 9 nucleotides match TRBD2. Sequencing used PBMCs or a T cell subset sorted from them (not recorded which). The receptor comes from a man in his late teens or twenties who had mild COVID-19 (a few samples of this study predate the infection). Cell type and time point are not known. The CDR3 DNA follows: TGCAGTGCTAGAAACCCCAGGCGGGGGGGCGAAGATACGCAGTATTTT. It specifies CSARNPRRGGEDTQYF.